This TCR beta chain was sequenced during a study of somatic mutations in cytotoxic T cells in rheumatoid arthritis. Here immunoSEQ multiplex PCR was the method, and the copy in TCRdb shows in-frame clones only, minus some. The data show under 20,000 clones, around 84% seen once. The sequenced sample consisted of CD8+ T cells sorted from blood. The sequence was obtained from a woman in her thirties or forties with rheumatoid arthritis.

CDR3 sequence reads: CASSEYFWQGNYNEQFF. The CDR3 DNA sequence: TGTGCCAGCAGTGAATATTTCTGGCAGGGAAATTACAATGAGCAGTTCTTC. This sequence joins TRBV25-1 and TRBJ2-1, with D perhaps TRBD1 (5 bases). V lost 0 bases, J lost 4 bases, and 16 bases lay in between. From germline, CDR1 is MGHDK and CDR2 SYGVNS. The CDR3 extends over 17 amino acids.